Reported below is one T cell receptor (beta chain). The data originate from a study of T cells in women clearing cervical HPV infection. Libraries were prepared by immunoSEQ multiplex PCR; TCRdb keeps only in-frame clonotypes and omits some of them. The sample table sets out about 30,000 clones. Sequencing input: blood buffy coat. This sequence was found in a woman aged 18-69 years with a cervical HPV16 infection that either progressed to CIN3+ or cleared (not recorded which).

The CDR3 loop reads CASSEEAGGQERAFF. The CDR3 bases that were read are TGTGCCAGCAGTGAAGAGGCAGGGGGCCAGGAGAGG. V is TRBV6-1 and J is TRBJ1-1; TRBD1 agrees at 8 bases. Read sequence stops 3 residues before the CDR3 end, and the germline J gene provides the missing end. Germline V gene lookup returns CDR1 MNHNS and CDR2 SASEGT. The CDR3 length is 15 residues.